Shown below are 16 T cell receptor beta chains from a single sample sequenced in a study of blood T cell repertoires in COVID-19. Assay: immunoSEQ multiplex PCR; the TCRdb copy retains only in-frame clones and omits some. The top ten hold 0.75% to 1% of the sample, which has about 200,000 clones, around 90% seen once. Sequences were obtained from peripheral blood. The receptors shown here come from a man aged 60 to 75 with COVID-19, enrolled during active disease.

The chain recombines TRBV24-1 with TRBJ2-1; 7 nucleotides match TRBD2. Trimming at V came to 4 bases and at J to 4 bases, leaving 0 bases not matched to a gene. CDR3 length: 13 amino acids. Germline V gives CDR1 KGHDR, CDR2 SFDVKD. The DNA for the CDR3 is TGTGCCACCAGTGAGGGAGGGTACAATGAGCAGTTCTTC. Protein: CATSEGGYNEQFF.

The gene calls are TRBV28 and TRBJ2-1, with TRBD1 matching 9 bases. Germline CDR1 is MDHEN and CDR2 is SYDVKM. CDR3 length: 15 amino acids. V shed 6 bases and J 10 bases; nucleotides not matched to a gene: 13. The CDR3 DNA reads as TGTGCCAGCAGCCTTGACAGGGGGTACGCTCGCGAGCAGTTCTTC. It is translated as CASSLDRGYAREQFF. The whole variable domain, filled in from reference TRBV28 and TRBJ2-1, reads DVKVTQSSRYLVKRTGEKVFLECVQDMDHENMFWYRQDPGLGLRLIYFSYDVKMKEKGDIPEGYSVSREKKERFSLILESASTNQTSMYLCASSLDRGYAREQFFGPGTRLTVL.

The CDR3 sequence: CASRSGLARNEQFF. The DNA for the CDR3 is TGTGCCAGCAGGTCGGGACTAGCTCGCAATGAGCAGTTCTTC. The chain joins TRBV6-5 to TRBJ2-1; 9 bases match TRBD2. The V segment lost 6 bases and the J segment 6 bases; nucleotides outside the gene matches: 6. The CDR3 consists of 14 residues. Looked up from germline, CDR1 is MNHEY and CDR2 is SVGAGI.

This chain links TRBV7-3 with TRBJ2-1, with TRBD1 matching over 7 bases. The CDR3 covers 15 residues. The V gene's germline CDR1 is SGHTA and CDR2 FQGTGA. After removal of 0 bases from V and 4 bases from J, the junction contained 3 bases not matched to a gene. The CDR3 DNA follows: TGTGCCAGCAGCTTAACCGGGACAGCTTACAATGAGCAGTTCTTC. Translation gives CASSLTGTAYNEQFF.

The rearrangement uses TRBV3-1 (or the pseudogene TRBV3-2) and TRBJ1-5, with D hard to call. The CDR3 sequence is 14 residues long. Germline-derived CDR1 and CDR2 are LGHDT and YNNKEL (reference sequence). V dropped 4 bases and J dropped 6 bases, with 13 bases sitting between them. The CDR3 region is CASSLSGGTQPQHF. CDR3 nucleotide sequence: TGTGCCAGCAGCCTAAGTGGCGGCACTCAGCCCCAGCATTTT.

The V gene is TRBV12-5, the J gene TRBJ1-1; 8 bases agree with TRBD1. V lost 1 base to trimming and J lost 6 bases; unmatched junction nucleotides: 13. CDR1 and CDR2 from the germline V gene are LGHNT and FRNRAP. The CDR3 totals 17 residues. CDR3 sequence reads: CASGLAPKTGTGAEAFF. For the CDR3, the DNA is TGTGCTAGTGGTTTGGCTCCTAAAACCGGGACAGGCGCTGAAGCTTTCTTT.

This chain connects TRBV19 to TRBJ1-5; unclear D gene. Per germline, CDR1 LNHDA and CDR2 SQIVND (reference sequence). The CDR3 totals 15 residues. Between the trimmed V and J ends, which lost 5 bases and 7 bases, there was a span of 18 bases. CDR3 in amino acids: CASSPPTSPGQPQHF. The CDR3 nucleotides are TGTGCCAGTAGTCCTCCCACCAGCCCGGGACAGCCCCAGCATTTT.

DNA for the CDR3: TGTGCCAGCAGTTTCTTTTATCAGCCCCAGCATTTT. It codes for CASSFFYQPQHF. This rearrangement joins TRBV12-3 or TRBV12-4 to TRBJ1-5; D is unresolved. Trimming pared 3 bases from V and 5 bases from J, leaving 5 bases between. The CDR3 extends over 12 amino acids.

The CDR3 sequence: CASSRLRYEQYF. As DNA, the CDR3 is TGTGCCAGCAGTCGACTTCGCTACGAGCAGTACTTC. V gene TRBV12-3 or TRBV12-4 combines with J gene TRBJ2-7; D not resolved. The CDR3 is 12 residues long. V was trimmed by 5 bases and J by 3 bases, leaving 8 bases between them.

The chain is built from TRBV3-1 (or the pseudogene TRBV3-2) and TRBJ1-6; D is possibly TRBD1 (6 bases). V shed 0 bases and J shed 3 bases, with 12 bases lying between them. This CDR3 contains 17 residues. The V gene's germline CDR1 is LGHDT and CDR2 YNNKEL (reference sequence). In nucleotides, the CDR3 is TGTGCCAGCAGCCAAGAACGTGACAGGATCTATAATTCACCCCTCCACTTT. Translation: CASSQERDRIYNSPLHF.

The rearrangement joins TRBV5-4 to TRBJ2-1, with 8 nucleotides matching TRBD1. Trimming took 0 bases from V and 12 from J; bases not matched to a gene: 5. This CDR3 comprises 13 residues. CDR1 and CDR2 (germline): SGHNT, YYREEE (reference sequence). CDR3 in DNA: TGTGCCAGCAGCTTGGGTGGACAGGGTGCGCAGTTCTTC. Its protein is CASSLGGQGAQFF.

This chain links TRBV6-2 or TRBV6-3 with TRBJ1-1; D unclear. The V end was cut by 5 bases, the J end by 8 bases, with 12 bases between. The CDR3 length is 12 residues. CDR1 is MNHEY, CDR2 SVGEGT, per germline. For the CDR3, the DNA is TGTGCCAGCAGTCGCGACTTGCAAGAAGCTTTCTTT. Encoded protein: CASSRDLQEAFF.

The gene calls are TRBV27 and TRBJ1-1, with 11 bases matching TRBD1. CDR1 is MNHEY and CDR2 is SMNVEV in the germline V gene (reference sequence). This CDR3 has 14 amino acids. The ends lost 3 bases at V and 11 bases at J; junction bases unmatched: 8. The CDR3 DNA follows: TGTGCCAGCAGTTTCCGGGGACAGGGGGTTGAGGCTTTCTTT. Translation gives CASSFRGQGVEAFF.

CDR3 residues: CASSYPGQGYEQYF. CDR3 sequence (DNA): TGTGCCAGCAGCTACCCGGGACAGGGCTACGAGCAGTACTTC. V and J are TRBV11-2 and TRBJ2-7; 9 bases agree with TRBD1. Germline V gene lookup returns CDR1 SGHAT and CDR2 FQNNGV. J lost 3 bases, V lost 4 bases, and 4 bases had no gene match. This CDR3 has 14 residues.

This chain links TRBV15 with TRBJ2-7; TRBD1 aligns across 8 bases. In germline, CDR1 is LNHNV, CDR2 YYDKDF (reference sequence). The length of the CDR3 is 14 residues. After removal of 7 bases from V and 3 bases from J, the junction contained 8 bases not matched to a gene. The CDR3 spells CATTMDRASYEQYF. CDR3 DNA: TGTGCCACCACCATGGACAGGGCCAGCTACGAGCAGTACTTC. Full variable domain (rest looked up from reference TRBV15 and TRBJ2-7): DAMVIQNPRYQVTQFGKPVTLSCSQTLNHNVMYWYQQKSSQAPKLLFHYYDKDFNNEADTPDNFQSRRPNTSFCFLDIRSPGLGDTAMYLCATTMDRASYEQYFGPGTRLTVT.

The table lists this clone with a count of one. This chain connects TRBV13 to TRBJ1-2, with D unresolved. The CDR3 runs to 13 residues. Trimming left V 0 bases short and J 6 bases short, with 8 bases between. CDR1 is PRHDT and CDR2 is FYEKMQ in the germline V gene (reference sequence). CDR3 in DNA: TGTGCCAGCAGCTTAGGCGGGTACGATGGCTACACCTTC. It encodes CASSLGGYDGYTF.